One sample yielded the 10 T cell receptor beta chains listed below, sequenced in a study of shared clonotypes between healthy human individuals. The repertoire was sequenced with immunoSEQ multiplex PCR; TCRdb's copy has only in-frame clones and lacks some. Here the sample spans roughly 2.4 million clones, around 95% being singletons. Sequences were obtained from naive CD4+ T cells sorted from blood. Documented subset: CD45RA+ positively selected. These TCRs come from a man between 18 and 29 years old in good health.

The V call is TRBV5-1, the J call TRBJ2-7; D is possibly TRBD1 (6 bases). This CDR3 region has 14 residues. Trimming took 2 bases from V and 2 from J, leaving 11 bases between them. Looked up from germline, CDR1 is SGHRS and CDR2 is YFSETQ. The CDR3 loop reads CASSLDRSTYEQYF. CDR3 in DNA: TGCGCCAGCAGCTTAGACAGGTCTACCTACGAGCAGTACTTC.

Concerning this clone: At one boundary the junction diverges from the germline segment, which might be a read error. The chain combines TRBV5-6 with TRBJ2-7; 7 bases are shared with TRBD2. This CDR3 region has 13 residues. Germline lookup yields CDR1 SGHDT and CDR2 YYEEEE. CDR3 in amino acids: CASSLRATSTMCF. For the CDR3, the DNA is TGTGCCAGCAGCTTGAGGGCGACTAGCACGATGTGCTTC.

This clone was found a few times. The rearrangement joins TRBV6-5 to TRBJ1-1, with D possibly matching TRBD1 (5 bases). V gave up 8 bases and J gave up 3 bases, with 13 bases separating them. Germline lookup yields CDR1 MNHEY and CDR2 SVGAGI. This CDR3 has 13 amino acids. The CDR3 spells CASYRGKDTEAFF. CDR3 DNA sequence: TGTGCCAGCTACCGGGGGAAGGACACTGAAGCTTTCTTT.

This chain uses TRBV2 with TRBJ2-2, with D perhaps TRBD1 (6 bases). The CDR3 extends over 14 amino acids. Trimming left V 11 bases short and J 7 bases short, with 20 bases between. The germline V gene has CDR1 SNHLY and CDR2 FYNNEI. As DNA, the CDR3 is TGTGCCGTGACTGGGGGCGTTCTCGGCGGGGAGCTGTTTTTT. Translating gives CAVTGGVLGGELFF.

The chain uses TRBV6-1 and TRBJ1-1; TRBD1 matches 7 bases. Trimming took 7 bases from V and 2 from J; bases not matched to a gene: 10. Looked up from germline, CDR1 is MNHNS and CDR2 is SASEGT. The length of the CDR3 is 15 residues. For the CDR3, the DNA is TGTGCCAGCACTCCAAGACAGGGAATCAACACTGAAGCTTTCTTT. As protein: CASTPRQGINTEAFF.

The CDR3 loop reads CAICSGRAGDEQFF. CDR3 DNA: TGTGCCATTTGTAGCGGGAGGGCCGGGGATGAGCAGTTCTTC. The chain combines TRBV10-3 with TRBJ2-1; 11 nucleotides align to TRBD2. The CDR3 is 14 amino acids. V lost 9 bases and J lost 8; bases outside the gene matches: 9. Germline values: CDR1 ENHRY, CDR2 SYGVKD.

V gene TRBV6-1 combines with J gene TRBJ1-2; possible D gene TRBD1, 6 bases. V was trimmed by 6 bases and J by 2 bases, leaving 13 bases between them. Germline assignment: CDR1 MNHNS and CDR2 SASEGT. The CDR3 spans 14 residues. The CDR3 DNA reads as TGTGCCAGCAGCCACCAGGGGAGCAACTATGGCTACACCTTC. Translating it yields CASSHQGSNYGYTF.

The count of this clone is one. The chain recombines TRBV7-9 with TRBJ2-1; the match to TRBD2 covers 7 bases. The CDR3 has 15 amino acids. J lost 10 bases, V lost 2 bases, and 11 bases had no gene match. CDR1 is SEHNR, CDR2 FQNEAQ, per germline (reference sequence). The DNA for the CDR3 is TGTGCCAGCAGCTTAAACCTAGCGGTCCTCCAAGAGCAGTTCTTC. This encodes CASSLNLAVLQEQFF. The complete variable domain, with remaining parts taken from reference TRBV7-9 and TRBJ2-1, reads DTGVSQNPRHKITKRGQNVTFRCDPISEHNRLYWYRQTLGQGPEFLTYFQNEAQLEKSRLLSDRFSAERPKGSFSTLEIQRTEQGDSAMYLCASSLNLAVLQEQFFGPGTRLTVL.

In the case of this clone: The same CDR3 also results from other DNA sequences found in this sample. The rearrangement joins TRBV5-1 to TRBJ2-5; D remains unclear. CDR1 and CDR2 (germline): SGHRS, YFSETQ. CDR3 size: 14 residues. With 0 bases removed from V and 1 base from J, the gap between germline ends came to 7 bases. The CDR3 loop reads CASSLGGVQETQYF. The CDR3 nucleotides are TGCGCCAGCAGCTTGGGAGGAGTCCAAGAGACCCAGTACTTC.

The chain has TRBV21-1 and TRBJ2-4; the table assigns TRBD1, which was not confirmed against the DNA. TRBV21-1 is a pseudogene locus. The CDR3 is 16 amino acids. CDR3 residues: CASSNQGDLAKNIQYF. CDR3 nucleotide sequence: TGTGCCAGCAGCAATCAAGGGGATCTAGCCAAAAACATTCAGTACTTC.